This T cell receptor (beta chain) derives from a study of blood T cell repertoires in COVID-19. Across the whole study: PBMCs, B-cell-depleted T cells, or T cells provided the cDNA or gDNA that made up the material.

Authors' data handling: Amplification of reference gene primers provided the estimated nucleated cell counts. The protocol was immunoSEQ multiplex PCR, while the TCRdb copy is restricted to in-frame clones and leaves out a portion. V, J and clone size derive from that table, while D and trimming were established from the DNA sequence. The profile shows fewer than 350,000 clones, around 90% of them singletons. The length of the CDR3 is 16 residues. The J segment lost 5 bases and the V segment lost 4 bases, leaving 5 bases of the junction unmatched. CDR1 and CDR2 (germline): SNHLY, FYNNEI. The source material was peripheral blood. This clonotype originated in a woman in her thirties with COVID-19, enrolled during active disease. V gene TRBV2 combines with J gene TRBJ2-1; TRBD2 matches 13 bases. CDR3 region: CASSVPGLAGNNEQFF. The DNA of the CDR3 is TGTGCCAGCAGTGTACCGGGACTAGCGGGGAACAATGAGCAGTTCTTC.